What follows are 5 T cell receptor beta chains derived from one specimen sequenced in a study of T cell clonality in common variable immunodeficiency. General observations from the study: In common variable immunodeficiency, TCR beta chains reportedly carried fewer deletions and N-nucleotide insertions.

Antigens for these TCRs are unknown. TCRdb's table, derived via immunoSEQ multiplex PCR, lists solely in-frame clones and lacks some. There are 25,000 to 30,000 clones in the sample, none observed a single time. The sequenced sample consisted of peripheral blood mononuclear cells. These receptors were taken from a human donor with common variable immunodeficiency.

To note about this clone: The read is 3 residues too short to cover the CDR3 end, so that end is filled in from the germline J gene. The chain has TRBV7-2 and TRBJ1-5; possible D gene TRBD1, 5 bases. Germline assignment: CDR1 SGHTA and CDR2 FQGNSA. The CDR3 length is 15 residues. The ends were cut back, 3 bases at V and 4 bases at J, with 13 bases in the middle. CDR3: CASSFDSSGNQPQHF. The sequenced CDR3 bases are TGTGCCAGCAGCTTCGACTCGTCAGGGAATCAGCCC.

About this clone: From the germline J gene comes the end of the CDR3, since the read stops 3 residues before it. V and J are TRBV18 and TRBJ2-2; 8 nucleotides align to TRBD1. V was clipped by 4 bases and J by 0 bases; unmatched bases: 4. This CDR3 has 16 amino acids. Looked up from germline, CDR1 is KGHSH and CDR2 is LQKENI. CDR3 region: CASSRGQGSNTGELFF. The covered CDR3 bases are TGTGCCAGCTCACGCGGACAGGGTTCGAACACCGGGGAG.

The table lists this clone with a few counts. The CDR3 extends 3 residues past the end of the read, so its final part is completed from the germline J gene. V is TRBV19 and J is TRBJ1-2; TRBD1 agrees at 8 bases. The germline gives CDR1 LNHDA, CDR2 SQIVND (reference sequence). The V and J ends lost 5 bases and 2 bases, in that order; junction bases with no gene match: 13. This CDR3 contains 17 residues. The sequenced part of the CDR3 DNA is TGTGCCAGTAGTTCCCCCGACAGGGGTTGGGGGAACTATGGC. Translation: CASSSPDRGWGNYG. The full CDR3 reads CASSSPDRGWGNYGYTF.

There are a few counts of this clone. Sequencing ends 3 residues short of the CDR3 end; the germline J gene provides the rest. The chain employs TRBV19 and TRBJ2-6, with TRBD1 matching over 11 bases. Germline V CDR1 and CDR2: LNHDA, SQIVND (reference sequence). This CDR3 comprises 17 residues. V was pared by 8 bases and J by 0 bases, with 6 bases of the junction left unmatched. The CDR3 loop is CASLKGTGGSGANVLTF. Partial CDR3 DNA: TGTGCCAGTTTGAAGGGGACAGGGGGCTCTGGGGCCAACGTC.

This clone has only a few counts. The read is 3 residues too short to cover the CDR3 end, so that end is filled in from the germline J gene. This rearrangement joins TRBV7-3 to TRBJ2-5; 7 bases agree with TRBD2. The CDR3 extends over 14 amino acids. Trimming removed 3 bases from V and 4 bases from J; junction bases left unmatched: 5. The germline V gene encodes CDR1 SGHTA and CDR2 FQGTGA. CDR3 sequence reads: CASSLLGGGETQYF. The DNA read from the CDR3 is TGTGCCAGCAGCTTGCTGGGGGGGGGAGAGACC.